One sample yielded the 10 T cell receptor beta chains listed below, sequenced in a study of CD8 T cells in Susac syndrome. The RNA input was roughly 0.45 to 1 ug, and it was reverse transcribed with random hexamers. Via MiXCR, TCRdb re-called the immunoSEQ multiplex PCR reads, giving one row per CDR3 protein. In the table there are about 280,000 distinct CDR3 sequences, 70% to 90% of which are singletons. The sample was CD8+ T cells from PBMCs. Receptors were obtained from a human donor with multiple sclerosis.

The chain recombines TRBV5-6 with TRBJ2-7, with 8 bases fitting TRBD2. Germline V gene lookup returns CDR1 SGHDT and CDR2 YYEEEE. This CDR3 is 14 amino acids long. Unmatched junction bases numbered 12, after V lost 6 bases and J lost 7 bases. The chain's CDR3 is CASILLAGPGEQYF. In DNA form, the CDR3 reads TGTGCCAGCATCCTCCTAGCGGGCCCTGGGGAGCAGTACTTC.

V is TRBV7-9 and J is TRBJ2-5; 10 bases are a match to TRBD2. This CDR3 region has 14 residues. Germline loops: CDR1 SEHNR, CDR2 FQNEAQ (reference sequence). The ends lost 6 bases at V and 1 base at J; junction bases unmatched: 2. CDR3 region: CASRGLATQETQYF. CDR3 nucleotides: TGTGCCAGCAGGGGACTAGCGACCCAAGAGACCCAGTACTTC.

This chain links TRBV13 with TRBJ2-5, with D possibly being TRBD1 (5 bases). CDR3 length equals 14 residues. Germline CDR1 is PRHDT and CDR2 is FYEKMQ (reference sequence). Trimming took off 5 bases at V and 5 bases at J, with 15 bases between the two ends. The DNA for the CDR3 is TGTGCCAGCAGCCCCTACAGGCCGAGGGAGACCCAGTACTTC. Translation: CASSPYRPRETQYF. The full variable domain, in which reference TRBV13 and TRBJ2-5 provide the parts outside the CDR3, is AAGVIQSPRHLIKEKRETATLKCYPIPRHDTVYWYQQGPGQDPQFLISFYEKMQSDKGSIPDRFSAQQFSDYHSELNMSSLELGDSALYFCASSPYRPRETQYFGPGTRLLVL.

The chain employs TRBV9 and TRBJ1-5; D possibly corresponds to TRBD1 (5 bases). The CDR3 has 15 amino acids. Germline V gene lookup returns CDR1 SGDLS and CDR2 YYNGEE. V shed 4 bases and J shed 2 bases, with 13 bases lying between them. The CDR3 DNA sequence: TGTGCCAGCAGCTTATCCGGGACGGGCAATCAGCCCCAGCATTTT. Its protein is CASSLSGTGNQPQHF.

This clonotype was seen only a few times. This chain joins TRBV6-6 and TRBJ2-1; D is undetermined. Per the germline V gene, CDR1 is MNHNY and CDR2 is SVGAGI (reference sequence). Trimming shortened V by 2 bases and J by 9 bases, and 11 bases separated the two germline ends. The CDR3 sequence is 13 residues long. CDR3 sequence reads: CASSYLSAREQFF. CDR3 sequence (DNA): TGTGCCAGCAGTTACCTCAGCGCACGTGAGCAGTTCTTC.

Here the CDR3 DNA reads TGTGCCAGCAGCCAAGGTCTAGATCCGGCCCTATTCTACGAGCAGTACTTC. Its translation is CASSQGLDPALFYEQYF. The chain combines TRBV3-1 with TRBJ2-7, with unresolved D. This CDR3 comprises 17 residues. The ends were cut back, 1 base at V and 3 bases at J, with 19 bases in the middle. Looked up from germline, CDR1 is LGHDT and CDR2 is YNNKEL (reference sequence).

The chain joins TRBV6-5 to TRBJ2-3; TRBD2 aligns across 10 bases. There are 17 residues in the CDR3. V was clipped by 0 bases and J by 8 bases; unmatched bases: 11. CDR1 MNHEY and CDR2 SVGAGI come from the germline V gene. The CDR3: CASSYSPSSGGGATQYF. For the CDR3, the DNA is TGTGCCAGCAGTTACTCCCCTTCTAGCGGGGGCGGGGCTACGCAGTATTTT.

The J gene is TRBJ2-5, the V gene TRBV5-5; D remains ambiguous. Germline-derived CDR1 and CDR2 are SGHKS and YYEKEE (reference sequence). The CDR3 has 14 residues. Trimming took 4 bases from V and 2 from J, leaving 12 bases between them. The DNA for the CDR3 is TGTGCCAGCAGCCGAAAGTTTGGTCAAGAGACCCAGTACTTC. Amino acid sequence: CASSRKFGQETQYF.

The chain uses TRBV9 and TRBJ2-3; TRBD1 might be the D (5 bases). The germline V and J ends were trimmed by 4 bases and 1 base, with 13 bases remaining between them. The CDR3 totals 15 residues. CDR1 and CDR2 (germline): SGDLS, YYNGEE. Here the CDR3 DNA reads TGTGCCAGCAGCCCTACGACAGTACGCACAGATACGCAGTATTTT. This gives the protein CASSPTTVRTDTQYF.

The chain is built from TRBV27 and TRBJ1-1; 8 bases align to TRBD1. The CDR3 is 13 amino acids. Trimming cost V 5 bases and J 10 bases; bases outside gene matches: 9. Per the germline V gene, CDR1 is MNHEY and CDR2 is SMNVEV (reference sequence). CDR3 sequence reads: CASSPLDRALAFF. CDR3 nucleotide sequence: TGTGCCAGCAGTCCCCTGGACAGGGCGCTAGCTTTCTTT.